This T cell receptor (beta chain) stems from a study of OX40 agonist ivuxolimab in advanced cancers. The study in broad terms: Ivuxolimab was a fully human IgG2 agonistic monoclonal antibody targeting the costimulatory receptor OX40 (CD134). Intravenous ivuxolimab was administered to patients every 2 weeks at six dose levels: 0.01, 0.1, 0.3, 1.5, 3 and 10 mg/kg. Among the 52 dose-escalation patients, about 20 had hepatocellular carcinoma, 15 or so melanoma, 9 renal cell carcinoma and 9 head and neck cancer. In the dose-escalation cohort, 75% to 85% of patients were male, and the mean age was roughly 60 years with a range of roughly 23 to 79. Prior anti-PD-1, anti-PD-L1 or anti-CTLA-4 therapy was permitted, and 40% of dose-escalation patients had received checkpoint inhibitors. Partial responses occurred in three dose-escalation patients, of whom one had hepatocellular carcinoma and two had cutaneous melanoma. Peripheral TCRbeta sequencing aimed to test whether ivuxolimab altered TCR sequence diversity and caused clonal T-cell expansion. The paper covers the monotherapy dose-escalation part of the phase I ivuxolimab trial, which included N ≈ 50 patients. What the study reported, not specific to this receptor: Clonal expansion of both CD4+ and CD8+ blood T cells was observed from baseline to week 6 at doses 0.1 to 3.0 mg/kg. On average, CD8+ T cells showed more expanded clones than CD4+ T cells after ivuxolimab. The antigen specificity of the clonally expanded peripheral T cells was not determined. In the 0.1-3.0 mg/kg groups, partial responders were among the patients with the lowest normalized peripheral clonal expansion, particularly in CD8+ T cells. Low levels of normalized T-cell clonal expansion were also seen in some nonresponding patients.

Turning to this clone: This receptor's antigen is unknown. No base qualities exist here, and no much larger clone lies one base off it.

The trial excluded patients who had a history of autoimmune disease or who were on systemic immunosuppression. Peripheral blood for TCR sequencing was drawn from every dose cohort at baseline, at cycle 4 day 1 and at cycle 7 day 1. The samples were drawn from a first-in-human, open-label, multicenter phase I dose-escalation trial of ivuxolimab. Adults with locally advanced or metastatic melanoma, renal cell, hepatocellular, or head and neck squamous cell carcinoma were enrolled in the trial. Before TCR sequencing, CD4+ and CD8+ T cells were separately sorted from peripheral blood. Including cysteine and phenylalanine, the CDR3 has 14 amino acids. Solely the CDR3 DNA is kept, with 42 bases framed from the first base. Relative to germline, V is missing 7 bases and J is missing 8 bases, with 7 bases of the junction outside any gene match. The germline V gene (reference sequence) specifies LNHNV as CDR1 and YYDKDF as CDR2.

For sequencing of the TCRbeta CDR3 region, genomic DNA was extracted from the sorted cells. The immunoSEQ Assay was used to sequence the TCRbeta CDR3 regions. TCRdb took this table from immuneACCESS and kept in-frame rearrangements with V and J called. Such tables lack part of the clones; where checked against another copy, unresolved V genes explain under half of the gap, and the rest is unexplained. The sample profile shows 70,000 to 80,000 clones; roughly 90% of them were found once. 0.44% of the sample goes to the ten largest clones. The receptor was derived from an adult with an advanced solid tumor such as melanoma, head and neck, liver or kidney cancer. The sample in question was CD4+ or CD8+ T cells sorted from blood, obtained in a trial of the OX40 agonist ivuxolimab. The V and J genes are TRBV15 and TRBJ2-1, with TRBD2 matching 11 junction bases. The CDR3 region: CATTLTSGRDEQFF. The DNA reads as follows: TGTGCCACCACCCTAACTAGCGGGAGAGATGAGCAGTTCTTC.